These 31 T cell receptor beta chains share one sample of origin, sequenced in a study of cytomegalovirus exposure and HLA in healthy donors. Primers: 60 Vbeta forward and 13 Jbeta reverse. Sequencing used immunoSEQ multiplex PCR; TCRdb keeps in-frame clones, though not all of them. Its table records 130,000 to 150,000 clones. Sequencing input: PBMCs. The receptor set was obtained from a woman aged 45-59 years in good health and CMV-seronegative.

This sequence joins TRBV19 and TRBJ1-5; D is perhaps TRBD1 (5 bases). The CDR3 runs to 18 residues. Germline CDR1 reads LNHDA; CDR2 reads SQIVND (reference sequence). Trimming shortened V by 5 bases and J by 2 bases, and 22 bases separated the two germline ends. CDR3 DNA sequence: TGTGCCAGTAGTTTCGGTGGACAACAGCTTGCGGGCAATCAGCCCCAGCATTTT. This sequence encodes CASSFGGQQLAGNQPQHF. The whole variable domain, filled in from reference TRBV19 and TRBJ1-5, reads DGGITQSPKYLFRKEGQNVTLSCEQNLNHDAMYWYRQDPGQGLRLIYYSQIVNDFQKGDIAEGYSVSREKKESFPLTVTSAQKNPTAFYLCASSFGGQQLAGNQPQHFGDGTRLSIL.

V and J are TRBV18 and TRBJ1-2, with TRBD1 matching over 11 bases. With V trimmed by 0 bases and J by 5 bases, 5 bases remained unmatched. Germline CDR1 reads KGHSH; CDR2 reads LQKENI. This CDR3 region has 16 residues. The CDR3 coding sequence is TGTGCCAGCTCACCACCGGCGGGACAGGGGGTTTATGGCTACACCTTC. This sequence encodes CASSPPAGQGVYGYTF.

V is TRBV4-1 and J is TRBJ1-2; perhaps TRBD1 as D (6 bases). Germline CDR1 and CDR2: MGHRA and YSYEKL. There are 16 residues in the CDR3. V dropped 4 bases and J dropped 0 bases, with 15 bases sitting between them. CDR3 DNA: TGCGCCAGCAGCCGCGCAGGGGCCACAGCTAACTATGGCTACACCTTC. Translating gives CASSRAGATANYGYTF.

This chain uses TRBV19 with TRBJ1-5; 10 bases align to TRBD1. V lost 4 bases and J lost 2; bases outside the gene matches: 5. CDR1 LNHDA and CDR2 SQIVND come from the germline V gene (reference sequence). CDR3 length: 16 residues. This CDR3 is CASSRTGGGGNQPQHF. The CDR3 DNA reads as TGTGCCAGTAGTAGGACAGGGGGTGGGGGCAATCAGCCCCAGCATTTT.

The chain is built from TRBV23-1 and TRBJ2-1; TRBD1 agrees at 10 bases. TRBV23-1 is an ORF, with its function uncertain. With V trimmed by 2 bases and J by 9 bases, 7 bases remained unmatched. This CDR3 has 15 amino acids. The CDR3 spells CASSQLGTGAGEQFF. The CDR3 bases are TGCGCCAGCAGTCAACTGGGGACAGGGGCTGGTGAGCAGTTCTTC.

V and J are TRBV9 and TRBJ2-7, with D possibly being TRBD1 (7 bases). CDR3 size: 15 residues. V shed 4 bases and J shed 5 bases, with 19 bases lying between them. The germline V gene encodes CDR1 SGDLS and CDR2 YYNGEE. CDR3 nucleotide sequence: TGTGCCAGCAGCCCCCAGGGGGGACTGCTGGACGAGCAGTACTTC. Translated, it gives CASSPQGGLLDEQYF. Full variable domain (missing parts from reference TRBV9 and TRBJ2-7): DSGVTQTPKHLITATGQRVTLRCSPRSGDLSVYWYQQSLDQGLQFLIQYYNGEERAKGNILERFSAQQFPDLHSELNLSSLELGDSALYFCASSPQGGLLDEQYFGPGTRLTVT.

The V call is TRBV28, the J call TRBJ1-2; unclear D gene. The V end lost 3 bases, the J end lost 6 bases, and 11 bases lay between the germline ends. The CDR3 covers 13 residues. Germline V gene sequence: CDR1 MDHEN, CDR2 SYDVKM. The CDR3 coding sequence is TGTGCCAGCAGTTTCAGGATTTCCCATGGCTACACCTTC. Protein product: CASSFRISHGYTF.

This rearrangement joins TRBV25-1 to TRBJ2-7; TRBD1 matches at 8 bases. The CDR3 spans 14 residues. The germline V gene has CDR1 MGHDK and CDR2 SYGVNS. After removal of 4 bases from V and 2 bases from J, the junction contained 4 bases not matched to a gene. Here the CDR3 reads CASSAGQGAYEQYF. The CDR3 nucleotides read TGTGCCAGCAGTGCCGGACAGGGCGCCTACGAGCAGTACTTC.

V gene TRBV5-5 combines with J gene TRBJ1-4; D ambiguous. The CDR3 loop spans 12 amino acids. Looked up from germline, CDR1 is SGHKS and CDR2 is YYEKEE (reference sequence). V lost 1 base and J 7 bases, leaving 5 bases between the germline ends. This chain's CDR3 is CASSLSGEKLFF. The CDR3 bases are TGTGCCAGCAGCTTGTCAGGTGAAAAACTGTTTTTT.

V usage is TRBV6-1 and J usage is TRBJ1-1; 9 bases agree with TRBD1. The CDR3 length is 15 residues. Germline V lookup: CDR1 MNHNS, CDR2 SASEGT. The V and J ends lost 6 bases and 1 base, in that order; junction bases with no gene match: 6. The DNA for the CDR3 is TGTGCCAGCAGGGGGGACAGGGATGCGAACACTGAAGCTTTCTTT. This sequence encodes CASRGDRDANTEAFF.

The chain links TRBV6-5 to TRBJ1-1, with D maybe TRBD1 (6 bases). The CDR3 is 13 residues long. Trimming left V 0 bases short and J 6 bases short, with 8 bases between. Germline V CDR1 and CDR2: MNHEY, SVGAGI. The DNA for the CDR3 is TGTGCCAGCAGTTACTCCACAGGGTCTGAAGCTTTCTTT. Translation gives CASSYSTGSEAFF.

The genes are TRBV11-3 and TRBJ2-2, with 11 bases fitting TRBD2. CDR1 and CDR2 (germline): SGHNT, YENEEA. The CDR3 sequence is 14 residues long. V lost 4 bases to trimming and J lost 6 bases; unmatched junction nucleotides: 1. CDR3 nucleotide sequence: TGTGCCAGCAGCTCACTAGCGGGAGCCGGGGAGCTGTTTTTT. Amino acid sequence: CASSSLAGAGELFF.

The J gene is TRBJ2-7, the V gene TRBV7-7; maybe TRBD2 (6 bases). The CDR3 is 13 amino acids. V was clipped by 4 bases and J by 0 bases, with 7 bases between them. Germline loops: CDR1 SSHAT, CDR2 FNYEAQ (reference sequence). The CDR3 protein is CASSYGGSYEQYF. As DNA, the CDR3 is TGTGCCAGCAGCTACGGGGGCTCCTACGAGCAGTACTTC.

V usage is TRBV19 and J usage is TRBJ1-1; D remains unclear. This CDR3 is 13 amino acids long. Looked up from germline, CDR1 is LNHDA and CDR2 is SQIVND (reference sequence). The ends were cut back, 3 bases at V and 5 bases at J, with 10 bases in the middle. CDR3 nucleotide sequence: TGTGCCAGTAGTATCGGGTCCCGGACTGAAGCTTTCTTT. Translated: CASSIGSRTEAFF.

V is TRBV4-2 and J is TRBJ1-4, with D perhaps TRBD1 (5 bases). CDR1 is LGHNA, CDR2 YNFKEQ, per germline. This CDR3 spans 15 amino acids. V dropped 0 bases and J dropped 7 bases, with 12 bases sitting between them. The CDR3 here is CASSQEVGEAEKLFF. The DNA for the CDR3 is TGTGCCAGCAGCCAAGAGGTAGGGGAGGCTGAAAAACTGTTTTTT.

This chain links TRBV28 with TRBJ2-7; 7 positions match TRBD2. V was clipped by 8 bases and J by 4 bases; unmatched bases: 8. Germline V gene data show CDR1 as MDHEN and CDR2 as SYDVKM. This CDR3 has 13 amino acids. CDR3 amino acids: CASLGGEGYEQYF. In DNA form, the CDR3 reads TGTGCCAGCCTTGGGGGGGAGGGTTACGAGCAGTACTTC.

In nucleotides, the CDR3 is TGTGCCAGTAGTATCCCCTGGACAGGCTCTAATGAAAAACTGTTTTTT. Its protein product is CASSIPWTGSNEKLFF. The chain carries TRBV19 and TRBJ1-4, with TRBD1 matching over 7 bases. CDR3 size: 16 residues. CDR1 is LNHDA, CDR2 SQIVND, per germline (reference sequence). V lost 3 bases and J lost 3; bases outside the gene matches: 7.

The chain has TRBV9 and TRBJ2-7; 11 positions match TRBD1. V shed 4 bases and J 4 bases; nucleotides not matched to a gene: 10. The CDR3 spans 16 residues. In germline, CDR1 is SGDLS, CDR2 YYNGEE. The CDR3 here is CASSPRSGTGGYEQYF. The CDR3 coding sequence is TGTGCCAGCAGCCCCCGGTCCGGGACAGGGGGGTACGAGCAGTACTTC.

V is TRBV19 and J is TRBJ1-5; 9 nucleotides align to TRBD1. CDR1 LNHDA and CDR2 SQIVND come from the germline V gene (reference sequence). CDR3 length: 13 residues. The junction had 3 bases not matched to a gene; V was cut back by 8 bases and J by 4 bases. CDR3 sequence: CASGGTGNQPQHF. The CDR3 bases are TGTGCCAGTGGGGGGACAGGGAATCAGCCCCAGCATTTT.

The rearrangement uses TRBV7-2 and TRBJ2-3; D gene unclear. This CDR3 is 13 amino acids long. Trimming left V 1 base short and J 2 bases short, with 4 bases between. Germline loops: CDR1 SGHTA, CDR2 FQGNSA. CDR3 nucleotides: TGTGCCAGCAGCTTAGGGCACACAGATACGCAGTATTTT. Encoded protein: CASSLGHTDTQYF.

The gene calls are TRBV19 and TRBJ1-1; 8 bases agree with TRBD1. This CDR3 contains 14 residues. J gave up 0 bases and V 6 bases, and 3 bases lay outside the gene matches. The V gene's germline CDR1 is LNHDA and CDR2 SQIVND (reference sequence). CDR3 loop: CASRLDRVNTEAFF. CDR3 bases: TGTGCCAGTAGACTGGACAGGGTGAACACTGAAGCTTTCTTT. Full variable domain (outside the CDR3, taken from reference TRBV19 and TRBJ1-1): DGGITQSPKYLFRKEGQNVTLSCEQNLNHDAMYWYRQDPGQGLRLIYYSQIVNDFQKGDIAEGYSVSREKKESFPLTVTSAQKNPTAFYLCASRLDRVNTEAFFGQGTRLTVV.

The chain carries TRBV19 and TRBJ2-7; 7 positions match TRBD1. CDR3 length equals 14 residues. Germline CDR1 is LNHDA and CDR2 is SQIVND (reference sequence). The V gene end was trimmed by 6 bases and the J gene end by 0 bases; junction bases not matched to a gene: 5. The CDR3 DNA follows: TGTGCCAGTAGGGCCAGGGGGAGCTCCTACGAGCAGTACTTC. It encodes CASRARGSSYEQYF.

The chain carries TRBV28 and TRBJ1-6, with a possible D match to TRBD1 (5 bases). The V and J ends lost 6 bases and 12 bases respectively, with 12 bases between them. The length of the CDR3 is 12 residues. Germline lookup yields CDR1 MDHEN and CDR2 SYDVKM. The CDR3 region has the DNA TGTGCCAGCAGCCCCAACGACAGACCCCTCCACTTT. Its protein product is CASSPNDRPLHF. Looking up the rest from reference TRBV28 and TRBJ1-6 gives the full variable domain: DVKVTQSSRYLVKRTGEKVFLECVQDMDHENMFWYRQDPGLGLRLIYFSYDVKMKEKGDIPEGYSVSREKKERFSLILESASTNQTSMYLCASSPNDRPLHFGNGTRLTVT.

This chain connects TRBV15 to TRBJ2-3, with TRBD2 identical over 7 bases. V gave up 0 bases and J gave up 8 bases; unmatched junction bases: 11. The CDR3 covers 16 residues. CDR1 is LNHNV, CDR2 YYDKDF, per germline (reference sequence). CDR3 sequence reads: CATSRDFRTRGVTQYF. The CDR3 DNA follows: TGTGCCACCAGCAGAGACTTCCGGACTAGAGGAGTTACGCAGTATTTT.

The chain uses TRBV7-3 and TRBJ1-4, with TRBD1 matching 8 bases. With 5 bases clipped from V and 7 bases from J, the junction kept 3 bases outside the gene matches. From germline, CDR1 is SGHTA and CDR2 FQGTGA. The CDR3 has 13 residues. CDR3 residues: CASSQGAAEKLFF. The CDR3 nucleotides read TGTGCCAGCAGCCAGGGGGCCGCTGAAAAACTGTTTTTT. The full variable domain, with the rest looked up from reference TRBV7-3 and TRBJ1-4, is GAGVSQTPSNKVTEKGKYVELRCDPISGHTALYWYRQSLGQGPEFLIYFQGTGAADDSGLPNDRFFAVRPEGSVSTLKIQRTERGDSAVYLCASSQGAAEKLFFGSGTQLSVL.

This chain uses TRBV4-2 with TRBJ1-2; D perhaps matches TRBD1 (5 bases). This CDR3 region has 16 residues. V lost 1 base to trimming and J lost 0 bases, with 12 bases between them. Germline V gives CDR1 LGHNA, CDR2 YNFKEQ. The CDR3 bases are TGTGCCAGCAGCCAAGGGGACTCCCGTTCTAACTATGGCTACACCTTC. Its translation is CASSQGDSRSNYGYTF.

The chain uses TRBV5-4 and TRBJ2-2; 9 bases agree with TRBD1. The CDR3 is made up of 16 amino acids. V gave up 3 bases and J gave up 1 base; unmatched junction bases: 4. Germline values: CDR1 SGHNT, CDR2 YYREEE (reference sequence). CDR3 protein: CASSWGQGLNTGELFF. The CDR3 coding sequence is TGTGCCAGCAGCTGGGGACAGGGATTGAACACCGGGGAGCTGTTTTTT.

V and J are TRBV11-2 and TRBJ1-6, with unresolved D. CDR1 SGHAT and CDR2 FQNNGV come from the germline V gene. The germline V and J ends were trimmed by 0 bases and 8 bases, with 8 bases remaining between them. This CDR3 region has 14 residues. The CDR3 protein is CASSLDQIYSPLHF. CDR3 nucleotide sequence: TGTGCCAGCAGCTTAGATCAGATTTATTCACCCCTCCACTTT.

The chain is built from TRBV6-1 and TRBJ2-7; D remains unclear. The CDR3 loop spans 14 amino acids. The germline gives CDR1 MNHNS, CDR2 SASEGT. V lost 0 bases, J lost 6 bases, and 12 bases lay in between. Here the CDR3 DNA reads TGTGCCAGCAGTGAAGCAATGGGCCTCACCGAGCAGTACTTC. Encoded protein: CASSEAMGLTEQYF.

The CDR3 loop reads CATSPLSSGSVNEQFF. The CDR3 nucleotides are TGTGCCACCAGCCCCCTGTCGAGCGGGAGCGTCAATGAGCAGTTCTTC. This chain links TRBV15 with TRBJ2-1; 8 bases line up with TRBD2. V was clipped by 5 bases and J by 6 bases; unmatched bases: 12. Per germline, CDR1 LNHNV and CDR2 YYDKDF (reference sequence). The CDR3 covers 16 residues.

The CDR3 loop is CASSLGSKQYF. As DNA, the CDR3 is TGTGCCAGCAGCTTAGGTAGTAAGCAGTACTTC. The rearrangement links TRBV13 to TRBJ2-7; D is ambiguous. The CDR3 length is 11 residues. Germline loops: CDR1 PRHDT, CDR2 FYEKMQ (reference sequence). V was clipped by 0 bases and J by 8 bases, with 5 bases between them.